The 4 T cell receptor beta chains below come from one sample, sequenced in a study of T cell responses to AZD1222 COVID-19 vaccine. TCRdb's copy holds only in-frame clones and misses some; the assay was immunoSEQ multiplex PCR. The sample lists about 180,000 clones; around 90% were seen once. The specimen comprised peripheral blood, sampled 28 days after the second AZD1222 dose. The receptors here all came from an adult who received the AZD1222 COVID-19 vaccine.

This clone has a single count. This chain links TRBV3-1 (or the pseudogene TRBV3-2) with TRBJ2-3; the match to TRBD2 covers 7 bases. CDR1 LGHDT and CDR2 YNNKEL come from the germline V gene (reference sequence). This CDR3 is built from 15 residues. V was clipped by 4 bases and J by 3 bases; unmatched bases: 7. The DNA for the CDR3 is TGTGCCAGCAGCCGAGGACTAGGCGAGACAGATACGCAGTATTTT. Its protein is CASSRGLGETDTQYF.

The V and J genes are TRBV9 and TRBJ1-6; 7 bases line up with TRBD1. The CDR3 is 14 residues long. V trimming: 0 bases; J trimming: 8 bases; junction bases outside the gene matches: 2. Germline V gene sequence: CDR1 SGDLS, CDR2 YYNGEE. CDR3 in DNA: TGTGCCAGCAGCGTAGGACAGGGATATTCACCCCTCCACTTT. This translates into CASSVGQGYSPLHF.

This clone was seen a single time. The gene calls are TRBV11-2 and TRBJ2-2; TRBD2 might be the D (6 bases). The CDR3 loop spans 18 amino acids. V was cut by 2 bases and J by 3 bases, with 19 bases left in between. Germline V lookup: CDR1 SGHAT, CDR2 FQNNGV. The CDR3 spells CASSLMSGRTGDTGELFF. For the CDR3, the DNA is TGTGCCAGCAGCTTAATGTCGGGAAGAACGGGGGACACCGGGGAGCTGTTTTTT.

This sequence joins TRBV18 and TRBJ1-1; no reliable D call. The CDR3 covers 12 residues. The germline V gene encodes CDR1 KGHSH and CDR2 LQKENI. Trimming took off 3 bases at V and 5 bases at J, with 7 bases between the two ends. CDR3 bases: TGTGCCAGCTCACCGGGTACAACTGAAGCTTTCTTT. Protein: CASSPGTTEAFF. The full variable domain, in which reference TRBV18 and TRBJ1-1 provide the parts outside the CDR3, is NAGVMQNPRHLVRRRGQEARLRCSPMKGHSHVYWYRQLPEEGLKFMVYLQKENIIDESGMPKERFSAEFPKEGPSILRIQQVVRGDSAAYFCASSPGTTEAFFGQGTRLTVV.